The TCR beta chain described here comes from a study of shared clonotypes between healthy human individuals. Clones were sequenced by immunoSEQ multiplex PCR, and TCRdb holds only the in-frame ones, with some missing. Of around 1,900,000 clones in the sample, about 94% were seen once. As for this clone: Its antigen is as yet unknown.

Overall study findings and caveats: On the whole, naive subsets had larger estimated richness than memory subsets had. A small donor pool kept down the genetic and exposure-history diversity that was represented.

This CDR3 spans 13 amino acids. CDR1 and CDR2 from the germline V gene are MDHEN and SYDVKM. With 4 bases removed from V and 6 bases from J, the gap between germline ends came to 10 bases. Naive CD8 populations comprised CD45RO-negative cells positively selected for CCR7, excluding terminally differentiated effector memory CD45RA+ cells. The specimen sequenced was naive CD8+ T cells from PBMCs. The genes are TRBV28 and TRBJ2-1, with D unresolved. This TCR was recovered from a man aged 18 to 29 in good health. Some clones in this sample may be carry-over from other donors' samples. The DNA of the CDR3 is TGTGCCAGCAGTTCCGGGCGGTTCAATGAGCAGTTCTTC. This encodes CASSSGRFNEQFF.